Following are 3 T cell receptor beta chains from one sample sequenced in a study of T cell clonality in common variable immunodeficiency (dated by TCRdb to between 2014 and 2017). Here is what the overall study found, with its caveats: Fewer deletions and N-nucleotide insertions were reportedly observed in CVID TCRbeta sequences, and highly modified clones with 13 or more V deletions were reportedly absent from CVID TCRbeta sequences.

The method was the immunoSEQ multiplex PCR assay. TCRdb provides this immuneACCESS table in a form limited to in-frame rearrangements. Some clones are lacking; in checked studies, under half of them reflect an unresolved V gene, and why the rest are absent is not known. With around 33,000 clones recorded, this sample contains no clone counted only once. Of the sample, under 30% is held by the ten largest clones. Antigens for these TCRs are unknown. Sequences were obtained from peripheral blood mononuclear cells. Every receptor here comes from a human donor with common variable immunodeficiency.

In the case of this clone: The read ends 3 residues before the CDR3 terminus; that terminus is restored from the germline J gene. This chain links TRBV20-1 with TRBJ1-2; D is perhaps TRBD1 (5 bases). The CDR3 covers 12 residues. Germline V gene sequence: CDR1 DFQATT, CDR2 SNEGSKA (reference sequence). V shed 6 bases and J shed 2 bases, with 10 bases lying between them. The covered CDR3 bases are TGCAGTGCCCATCCAGGGAACTATGGC. This encodes CSAHPGNYG. The entire CDR3 reads CSAHPGNYGYTF.

This clone was found many times. The read terminates 3 residues ahead of where the CDR3 ends, so the germline J gene completes it. The chain couples TRBV11-2 to TRBJ1-1; TRBD1 aligns across 8 bases. Per germline, CDR1 SGHAT and CDR2 FQNNGV. The V segment lost 2 bases and the J segment 6 bases; nucleotides outside the gene matches: 8. This CDR3 spans 15 amino acids. CDR3 DNA, as far as it was read: TGTGCCAGCAGCTTATATCAGGGGGCAACGGCTGAA. It specifies CASSLYQGATAE. The entire CDR3 protein reads CASSLYQGATAEAFF.

With respect to this clone: The observed sequence ends 3 residues before the CDR3 terminus, with the missing tail filled in from the germline J gene. The rearrangement joins TRBV7-2 to TRBJ2-1, with D unclear. Trimming cost V 7 bases and J 6 bases, with 13 bases left between them. The germline V gene encodes CDR1 SGHTA and CDR2 FQGNSA. This CDR3 spans 13 amino acids. The covered CDR3 bases are TGTGCCAGCATCCTTAGGGTGGGCAATGAG. It codes for CASILRVGNE. The complete CDR3 reads CASILRVGNEQFF.